These 21 T cell receptor beta chains came from one sample sequenced in a study of CD8+ T cells in alopecia areata. Sequencing relied on a cDNA template that was reverse transcribed from extracted RNA. Produced via immunoSEQ multiplex PCR; TCRdb's table is partial and in-frame only. The repertoire holds 150,000 or so clones, with around 87% as singletons. The material was CD8+ T cells sorted from blood, obtained at week 0. These receptor sequences come from a human donor with alopecia areata.

The chain joins TRBV7-9 to TRBJ2-1; no clear D. In germline, CDR1 is SEHNR, CDR2 FQNEAQ (reference sequence). V was trimmed by 1 base and J by 9 bases, leaving 13 bases between them. There are 14 residues in the CDR3. The CDR3 here is CASSLGSVGPEQFF. The CDR3 bases are TGTGCCAGCAGCTTAGGTTCGGTAGGGCCTGAGCAGTTCTTC.

The V call is TRBV10-2, the J call TRBJ2-3; D unresolved. This CDR3 contains 17 residues. The germline CDR1 and CDR2 sequences are WSHSY and SAAADI. The V end lost 0 bases, the J end lost 0 bases, and 13 bases lay between the germline ends. The CDR3 bases are TGCGCCAGCAGTGAGTCCCCTAACCACCCAAGCACAGATACGCAGTATTTT. It encodes CASSESPNHPSTDTQYF.

The rearrangement links TRBV29-1 to TRBJ2-1, with 13 bases that match TRBD2. V lost 3 bases, J lost 5 bases, and 13 bases stayed unmatched. The CDR3 extends over 18 amino acids. Germline V lookup: CDR1 SQVTM, CDR2 ANQGSEA. CDR3 nucleotide sequence: TGCAGCGTTGAGGGAACTAGCGGGAGGGCCGAACGGCACAATGAGCAGTTCTTC. It yields the protein CSVEGTSGRAERHNEQFF.

This sequence joins TRBV27 and TRBJ2-3; D possibly corresponds to TRBD2 (6 bases). Germline CDR1 and CDR2: MNHEY and SMNVEV (reference sequence). The V and J ends lost 1 base and 0 bases respectively, with 11 bases between them. The CDR3 loop spans 16 amino acids. CDR3 nucleotide sequence: TGTGCCAGCAGTTTATACGCTAGCGACAGCACAGATACGCAGTATTTT. It specifies CASSLYASDSTDTQYF.

This clone was found once. The CDR3 sequence is CASSVDYRGASTEAFF. In nucleotides, the CDR3 is TGTGCCAGCAGCGTAGACTACAGGGGAGCTAGCACTGAAGCTTTCTTT. The chain has TRBV9 and TRBJ1-1, with 7 bases identical to TRBD1. The CDR3 is made up of 16 amino acids. The V gene's germline CDR1 is SGDLS and CDR2 YYNGEE. V lost 0 bases, J lost 4 bases, and 9 bases stayed unmatched.

The genes are TRBV5-6 and TRBJ2-1; D may be TRBD2 (5 bases). The CDR3 contains 13 residues. From germline, CDR1 is SGHDT and CDR2 YYEEEE. Trimming took 4 bases from V and 2 from J, leaving 7 bases between them. CDR3 amino acids: CASSPGTYNEQFF. Written as DNA, the CDR3 is TGTGCCAGCAGCCCCGGGACCTACAATGAGCAGTTCTTC.

The chain employs TRBV7-9 and TRBJ2-7; tentative D call: TRBD1 (5 bases). The CDR3 extends over 12 amino acids. Germline CDR1 is SEHNR and CDR2 is FQNEAQ (reference sequence). Trimming removed 3 bases from V and 6 bases from J, with 9 bases in between. The CDR3 DNA is TGTGCCAGCAGCTTCCAGGGCGCCGAGCAGTACTTC. This translates into CASSFQGAEQYF.

The chain couples TRBV5-6 to TRBJ1-6, with D possibly being TRBD1 (6 bases). Germline values: CDR1 SGHDT, CDR2 YYEEEE. The ends were cut back, 4 bases at V and 11 bases at J, with 13 bases in the middle. The CDR3 has 13 residues. The CDR3 sequence: CASSEQGWTPLHF. In DNA form, the CDR3 reads TGTGCCAGCAGCGAACAGGGTTGGACACCCCTCCACTTT.

The V and J genes are TRBV11-3 and TRBJ2-1; TRBD2 aligns across 10 bases. The germline gives CDR1 SGHNT, CDR2 YENEEA. V dropped 5 bases and J dropped 4; count of bases not matched to a gene: 2. This CDR3 spans 14 amino acids. CDR3 residues: CASSGAGGYNEQFF. DNA of the CDR3: TGTGCCAGCAGCGGAGCGGGAGGGTACAATGAGCAGTTCTTC.

The J gene is TRBJ2-2, the V gene TRBV29-1; D gene unclear. Trimming left V 2 bases short and J 6 bases short, with 7 bases between. In germline, CDR1 is SQVTM, CDR2 ANQGSEA. This CDR3 is 12 amino acids long. The CDR3 sequence is CSVEKESGELFF. The CDR3 nucleotides read TGCAGCGTTGAAAAAGAGTCCGGGGAGCTGTTTTTT.

The chain has TRBV5-1 and TRBJ2-2, with TRBD2 matching over 10 bases. CDR1 and CDR2 (germline): SGHRS, YFSETQ. The CDR3 has 18 amino acids. The ends lost 4 bases at V and 2 bases at J; junction bases unmatched: 11. CDR3 DNA sequence: TGCGCCAGCAGCGGGACATCTAGCGGGAGACCCAACACCGGGGAGCTGTTTTTT. Protein sequence: CASSGTSSGRPNTGELFF.

This clone was detected only once. The chain recombines TRBV2 with TRBJ2-3; D gene unclear. Germline CDR1 SNHLY, CDR2 FYNNEI. Between the trimmed V and J ends, which lost 7 bases and 6 bases, there was a span of 11 bases. The CDR3 extends over 12 amino acids. The CDR3 spells CASMDPADTQYF. CDR3 nucleotides: TGTGCCAGCATGGACCCGGCCGATACGCAGTATTTT.

V gene TRBV27 combines with J gene TRBJ1-2; 10 bases match TRBD1. J gave up 3 bases and V 6 bases, and 4 bases lay outside the gene matches. The length of the CDR3 is 14 residues. In germline, CDR1 is MNHEY, CDR2 SMNVEV (reference sequence). The CDR3, as DNA: TGTGCCAGCAGGGGCGGGACAGGGGACTATGGCTACACCTTC. It translates to CASRGGTGDYGYTF.

CDR3 coding DNA: TGTGCCAGCAGCTCGGACGGACTCAATGAGCAGTTCTTC. Translated: CASSSDGLNEQFF. This chain links TRBV5-4 with TRBJ2-1; possibly TRBD2 for D (5 bases). Germline V gene sequence: CDR1 SGHNT, CDR2 YYREEE (reference sequence). The V end lost 3 bases, the J end lost 6 bases, and 10 bases lay between the germline ends. The CDR3 loop spans 13 amino acids.

The rearrangement links TRBV19 to TRBJ2-7, with D perhaps TRBD1 (5 bases). The CDR3 is made up of 18 amino acids. The V end lost 1 base, the J end lost 2 bases, and 21 bases lay between the germline ends. Germline V lookup: CDR1 LNHDA, CDR2 SQIVND (reference sequence). The CDR3 coding sequence is TGTGCCAGTAGTATAGTCATAGTTGACAGAAGGACGACCTACGAGCAGTACTTC. Translated: CASSIVIVDRRTTYEQYF.

This chain joins TRBV28 and TRBJ1-5; 7 bases map to TRBD1. This CDR3 has 16 residues. Germline V gene sequence: CDR1 MDHEN, CDR2 SYDVKM. With V trimmed by 5 bases and J by 5 bases, 12 bases remained unmatched. This CDR3 reads CASSTNRGGSDQPQHF. CDR3 in DNA: TGTGCCAGCAGTACCAACAGGGGAGGGTCGGATCAGCCCCAGCATTTT.

The chain is built from TRBV11-2 and TRBJ2-3; D uncertain. Per the germline V gene, CDR1 is SGHAT and CDR2 is FQNNGV. There are 14 residues in the CDR3. Trimming left V 5 bases short and J 1 base short, with 10 bases between. For the CDR3, the DNA is TGTGCCAGCAGCGGGAAATCTGGCACAGATACGCAGTATTTT. This encodes CASSGKSGTDTQYF.

This chain links TRBV6-4 with TRBJ2-5; D is tentatively TRBD1 or TRBD2 (6 bases each). The J call may be faulty, since TRBJ2-7 better matches the DNA end. Germline V gene lookup returns CDR1 MRHNA and CDR2 SNTAGT. The CDR3 runs to 14 residues. CDR3 coding DNA: TGTGCCAGCAGTGAATCACAGGGAGGTTACGAGCAGTACTTC. As protein: CASSESQGGYEQYF.

The chain joins TRBV11-2 to TRBJ2-4; D possibly corresponds to TRBD2 (6 bases). Germline CDR1 and CDR2: SGHAT and FQNNGV. V lost 5 bases and J lost 6, with 8 bases in between. The CDR3 loop spans 12 amino acids. For the CDR3, the DNA is TGTGCCAGCAGCGGGGACTTAAACATTCAGTACTTC. It specifies CASSGDLNIQYF.

The chain is built from TRBV6-5 and TRBJ2-7; possible D gene TRBD1, 6 bases. Germline V CDR1 and CDR2: MNHEY, SVGAGI. Trimming took off 4 bases at V and 2 bases at J, with 12 bases between the two ends. The CDR3 runs to 14 residues. The CDR3 reads CASSSRDKPYEQYF. CDR3 sequence (DNA): TGTGCCAGCAGTTCCCGGGACAAACCCTACGAGCAGTACTTC.

Concerning this clone itself: An end of the junction differs from the germline gene, which may be a read error. Other DNA sequences from this sample encode an identical CDR3 as well. The chain carries TRBV6-1 and TRBJ1-2, with 8 positions matching TRBD1. This CDR3 has 12 amino acids. Germline assignment: CDR1 MNHNS and CDR2 SASEGT. CDR3: CASRRTGNGYTF. The CDR3 coding sequence is TGTGCCAGCAGGAGGACAGGGAATGGCTACACCTTT.